One TCR beta chain is described in this entry. This specimen belongs to a study of blood T cell repertoires in COVID-19. Some clones are missing from TCRdb's copy, which holds only in-frame ones; the method was immunoSEQ multiplex PCR. This sample has around 200,000 clones, with about 86% found just once. The CDR3 totals 15 residues. The J segment lost 3 bases and the V segment lost 4 bases, leaving 3 bases of the junction unmatched. Looked up from germline, CDR1 is SGHTA and CDR2 is FQGTGA. The clonotype originates from a woman aged 50 to 65 in a cohort exposed to, infected with or recovered from COVID-19 (not recorded which). Sequencing was carried out using PBMCs or T cells enriched from blood (not recorded which). This chain links TRBV7-3 with TRBJ2-2, with TRBD2 matching over 9 bases. CDR3 sequence: CASSSLAGHTGELFF. CDR3 coding DNA: TGTGCCAGCAGCTCCCTAGCGGGACACACCGGGGAGCTGTTTTTT.